This T cell receptor beta chain was profiled in a study of blood T cell repertoires in COVID-19. The overall study: Researchers got acute and convalescent COVID-19 samples from the United States, Italy and Spain. Sample material is recorded as cDNA or gDNA derived from T cells, B-cell-depleted T cells, or PBMCs.

Per the original data handling: How many nucleated cells were present was estimated from reference gene primer amplification. Generated by immunoSEQ multiplex PCR, the TCRdb table keeps only in-frame clones and is missing some. The V and J calls and clone size are taken from that table; D and trimming were inferred from the DNA. The sample yields tens of thousands of clones, 88% seen once. Input material: peripheral blood. The sequence was collected from a man aged 60-69 years with acute or convalescent COVID-19.

The chain's CDR3 is CASLGLAGVEQFF. The CDR3 nucleotides are TGTGCCAGCCTTGGACTAGCGGGAGTGGAGCAGTTCTTC. This rearrangement joins TRBV2 to TRBJ2-1, with 13 bases fitting TRBD2. V shed 8 bases, J shed 10 bases, and the junction held 5 bases outside the gene matches. The germline gives CDR1 SNHLY, CDR2 FYNNEI. The CDR3 is 13 amino acids.